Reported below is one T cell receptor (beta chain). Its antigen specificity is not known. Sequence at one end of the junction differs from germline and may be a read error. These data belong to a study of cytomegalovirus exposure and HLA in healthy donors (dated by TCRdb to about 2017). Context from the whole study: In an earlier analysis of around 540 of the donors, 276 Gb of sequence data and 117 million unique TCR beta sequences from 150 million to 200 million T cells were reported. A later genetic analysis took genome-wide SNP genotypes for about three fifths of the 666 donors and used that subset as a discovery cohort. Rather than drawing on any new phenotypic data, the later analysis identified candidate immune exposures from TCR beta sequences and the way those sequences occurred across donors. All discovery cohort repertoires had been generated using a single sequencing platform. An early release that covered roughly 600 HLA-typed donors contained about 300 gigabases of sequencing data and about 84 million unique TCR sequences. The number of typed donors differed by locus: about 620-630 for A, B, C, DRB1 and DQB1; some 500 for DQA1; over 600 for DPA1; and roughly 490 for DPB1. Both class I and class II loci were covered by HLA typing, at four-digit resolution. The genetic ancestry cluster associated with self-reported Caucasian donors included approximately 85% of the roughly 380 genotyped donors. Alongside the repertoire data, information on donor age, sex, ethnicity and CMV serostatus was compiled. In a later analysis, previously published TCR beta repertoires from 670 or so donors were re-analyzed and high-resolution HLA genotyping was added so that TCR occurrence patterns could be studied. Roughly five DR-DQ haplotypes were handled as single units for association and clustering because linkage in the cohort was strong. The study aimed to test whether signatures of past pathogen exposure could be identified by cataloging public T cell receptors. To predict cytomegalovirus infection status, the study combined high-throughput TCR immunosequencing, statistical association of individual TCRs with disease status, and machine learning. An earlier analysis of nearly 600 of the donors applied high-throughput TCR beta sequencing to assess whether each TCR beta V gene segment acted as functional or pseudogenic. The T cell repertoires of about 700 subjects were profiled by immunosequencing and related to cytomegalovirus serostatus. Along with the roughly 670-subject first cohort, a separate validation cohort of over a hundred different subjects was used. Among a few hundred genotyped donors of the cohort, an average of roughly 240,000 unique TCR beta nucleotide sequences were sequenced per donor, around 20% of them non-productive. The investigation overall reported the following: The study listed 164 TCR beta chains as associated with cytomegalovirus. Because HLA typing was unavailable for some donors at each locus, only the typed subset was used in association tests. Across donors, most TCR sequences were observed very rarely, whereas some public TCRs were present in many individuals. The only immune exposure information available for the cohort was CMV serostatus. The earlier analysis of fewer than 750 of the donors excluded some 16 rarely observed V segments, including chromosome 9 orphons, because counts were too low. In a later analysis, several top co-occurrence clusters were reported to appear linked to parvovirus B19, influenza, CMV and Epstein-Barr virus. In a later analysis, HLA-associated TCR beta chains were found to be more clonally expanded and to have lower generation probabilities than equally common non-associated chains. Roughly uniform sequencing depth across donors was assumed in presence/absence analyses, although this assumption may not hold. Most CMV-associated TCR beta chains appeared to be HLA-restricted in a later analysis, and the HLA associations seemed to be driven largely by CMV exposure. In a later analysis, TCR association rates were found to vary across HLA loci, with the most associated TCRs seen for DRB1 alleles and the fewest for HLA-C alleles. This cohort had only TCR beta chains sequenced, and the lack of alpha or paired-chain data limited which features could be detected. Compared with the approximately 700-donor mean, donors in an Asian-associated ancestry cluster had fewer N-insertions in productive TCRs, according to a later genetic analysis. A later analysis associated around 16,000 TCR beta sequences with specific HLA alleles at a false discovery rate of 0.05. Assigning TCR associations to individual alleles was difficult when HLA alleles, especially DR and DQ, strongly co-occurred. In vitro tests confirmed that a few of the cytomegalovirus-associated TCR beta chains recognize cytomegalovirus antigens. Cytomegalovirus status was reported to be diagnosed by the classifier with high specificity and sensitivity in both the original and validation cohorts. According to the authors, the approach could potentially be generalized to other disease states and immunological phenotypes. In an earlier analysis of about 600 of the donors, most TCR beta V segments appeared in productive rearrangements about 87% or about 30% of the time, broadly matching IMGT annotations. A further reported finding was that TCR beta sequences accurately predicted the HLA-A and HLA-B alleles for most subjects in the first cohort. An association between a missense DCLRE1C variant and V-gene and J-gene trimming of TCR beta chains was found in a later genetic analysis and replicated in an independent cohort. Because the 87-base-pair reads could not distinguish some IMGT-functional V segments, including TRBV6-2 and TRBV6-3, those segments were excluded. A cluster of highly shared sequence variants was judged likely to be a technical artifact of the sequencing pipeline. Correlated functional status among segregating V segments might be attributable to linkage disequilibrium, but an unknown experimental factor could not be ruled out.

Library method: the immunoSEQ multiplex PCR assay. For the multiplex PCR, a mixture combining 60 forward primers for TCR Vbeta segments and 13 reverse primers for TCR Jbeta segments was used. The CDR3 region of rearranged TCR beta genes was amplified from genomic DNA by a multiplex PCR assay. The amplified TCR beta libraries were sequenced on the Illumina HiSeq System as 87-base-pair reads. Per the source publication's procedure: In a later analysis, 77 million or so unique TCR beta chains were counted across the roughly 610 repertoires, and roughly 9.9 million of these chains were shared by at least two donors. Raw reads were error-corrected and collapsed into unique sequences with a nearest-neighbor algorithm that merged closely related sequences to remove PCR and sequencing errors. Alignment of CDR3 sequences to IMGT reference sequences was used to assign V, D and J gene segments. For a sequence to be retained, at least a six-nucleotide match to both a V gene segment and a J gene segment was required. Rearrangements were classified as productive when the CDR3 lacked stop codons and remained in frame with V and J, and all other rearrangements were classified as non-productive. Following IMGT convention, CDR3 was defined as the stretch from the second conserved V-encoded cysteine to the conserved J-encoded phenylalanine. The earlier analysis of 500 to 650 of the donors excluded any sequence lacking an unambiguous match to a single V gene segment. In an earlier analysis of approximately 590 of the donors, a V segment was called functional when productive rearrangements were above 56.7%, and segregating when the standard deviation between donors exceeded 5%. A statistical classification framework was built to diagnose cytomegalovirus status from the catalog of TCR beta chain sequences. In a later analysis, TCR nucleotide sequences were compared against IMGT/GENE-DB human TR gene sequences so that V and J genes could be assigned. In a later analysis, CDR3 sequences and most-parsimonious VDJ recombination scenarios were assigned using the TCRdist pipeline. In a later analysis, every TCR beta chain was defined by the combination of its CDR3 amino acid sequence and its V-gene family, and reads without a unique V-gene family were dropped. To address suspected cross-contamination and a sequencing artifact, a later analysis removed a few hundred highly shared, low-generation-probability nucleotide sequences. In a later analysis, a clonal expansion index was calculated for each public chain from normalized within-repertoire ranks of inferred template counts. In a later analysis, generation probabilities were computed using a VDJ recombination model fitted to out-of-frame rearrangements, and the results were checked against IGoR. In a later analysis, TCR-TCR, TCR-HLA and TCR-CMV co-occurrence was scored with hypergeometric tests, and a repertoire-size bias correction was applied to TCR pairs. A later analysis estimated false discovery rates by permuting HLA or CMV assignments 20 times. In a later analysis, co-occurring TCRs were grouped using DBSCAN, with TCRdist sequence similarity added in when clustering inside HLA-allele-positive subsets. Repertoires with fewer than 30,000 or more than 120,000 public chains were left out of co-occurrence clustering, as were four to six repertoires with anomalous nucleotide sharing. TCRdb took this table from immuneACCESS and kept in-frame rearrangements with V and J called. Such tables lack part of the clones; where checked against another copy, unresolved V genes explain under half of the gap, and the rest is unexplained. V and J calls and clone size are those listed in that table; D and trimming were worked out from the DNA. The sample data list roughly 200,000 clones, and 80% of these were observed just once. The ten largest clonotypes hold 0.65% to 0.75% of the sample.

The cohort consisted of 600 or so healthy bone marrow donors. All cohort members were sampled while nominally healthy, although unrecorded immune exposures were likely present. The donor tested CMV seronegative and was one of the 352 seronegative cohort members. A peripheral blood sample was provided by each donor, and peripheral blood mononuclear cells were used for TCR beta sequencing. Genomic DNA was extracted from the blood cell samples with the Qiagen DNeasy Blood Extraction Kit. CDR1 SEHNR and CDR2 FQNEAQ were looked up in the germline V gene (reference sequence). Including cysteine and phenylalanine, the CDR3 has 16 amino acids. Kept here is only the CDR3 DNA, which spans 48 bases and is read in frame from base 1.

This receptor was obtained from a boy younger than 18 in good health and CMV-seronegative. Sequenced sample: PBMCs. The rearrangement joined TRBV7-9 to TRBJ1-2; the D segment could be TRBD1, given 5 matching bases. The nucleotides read TGTTCCAGCAGCTTACGAGCGGTTCGGGGGTGGGATGGCTACACCTTC. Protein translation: CSSSLRAVRGWDGYTF.